The clone carrying this TCR beta chain has more than one count but fewer than ten. Its antigen is still unknown. This sample stems from a study of post-analysis software for immune sequencing data. Unique-molecular-identifier-tagged TCR beta cDNA libraries were used. One entry per CDR3 protein, called by TCRdb with MiXCR from the PCR reads. The sample lists approximately 350,000 distinct CDR3 sequences; less than 35% were seen once. The V and J ends lost 3 bases and 0 bases respectively, with 5 bases between them. CDR1 and CDR2 from the germline V gene are SEHNR and FQNEAQ (reference sequence). There are 13 residues in the CDR3. Overall study results and limits: With TRBV5-6, TRBV5-1 and TRBV20-1 included, about five TRBV segments were more frequent in patients than in controls. For normalized Chao1 diversity, multiple sclerosis patients scored significantly lower than controls did. F-measure co-clustering was strong for batch-matched samples.

The V call is TRBV7-9, the J call TRBJ2-5, with D uncertain. Material for sequencing was blood. The source of this sequence is a girl aged 10 to 17 with multiple sclerosis. The CDR3 region is CASSFGYQETQYF. CDR3 coding DNA: TGTGCCAGCAGCTTTGGGTACCAAGAGACCCAGTACTTC.